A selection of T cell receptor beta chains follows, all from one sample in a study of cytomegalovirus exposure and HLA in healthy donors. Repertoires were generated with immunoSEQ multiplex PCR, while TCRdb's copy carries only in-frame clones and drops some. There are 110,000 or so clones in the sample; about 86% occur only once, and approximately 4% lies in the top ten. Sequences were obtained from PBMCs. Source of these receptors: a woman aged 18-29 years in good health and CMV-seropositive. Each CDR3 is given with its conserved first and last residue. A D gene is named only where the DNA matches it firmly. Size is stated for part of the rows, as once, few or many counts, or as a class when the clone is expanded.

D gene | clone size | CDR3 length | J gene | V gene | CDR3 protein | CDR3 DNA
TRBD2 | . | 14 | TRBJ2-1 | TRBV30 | CAWSVLAGWDEQFF | TGTGCCTGGAGTGTACTAGCGGGATGGGATGAGCAGTTCTTC
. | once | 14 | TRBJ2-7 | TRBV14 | CASSPRGDNYEQYF | TGTGCCAGCAGCCCCCGGGGAGACAACTACGAGCAGTACTTC
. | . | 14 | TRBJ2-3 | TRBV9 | CASSVNGGTDTQYF | TGTGCCAGCAGCGTAAACGGGGGCACAGATACGCAGTATTTT
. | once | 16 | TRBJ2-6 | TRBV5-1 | CASSFRQSSGANVLTF | TGCGCCAGCAGCTTCAGGCAGTCCTCTGGGGCCAACGTCCTGACTTTC
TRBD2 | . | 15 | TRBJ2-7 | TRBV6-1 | CASSEAGGAPYEQYF | TGTGCCAGCAGTGAAGCGGGAGGGGCCCCCTACGAGCAGTACTTC
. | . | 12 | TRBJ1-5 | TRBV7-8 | CASSLDRGPQHF | TGTGCCAGCAGCTTAGATCGGGGGCCCCAGCATTTT
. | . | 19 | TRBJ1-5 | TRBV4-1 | CASSPFPIGRGNSNQPQHF | TGCGCCAGCAGCCCTTTCCCTATTGGGAGGGGCAATAGCAATCAGCCCCAGCATTTT
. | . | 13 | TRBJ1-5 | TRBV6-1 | CASSLAWRQPQHF | TGTGCCAGCAGTCTAGCGTGGAGACAGCCCCAGCATTTT
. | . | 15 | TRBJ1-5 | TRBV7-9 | CASSPGGRDNQPQHF | TGTGCCAGCAGCCCGGGGGGTCGGGACAATCAGCCCCAGCATTTT
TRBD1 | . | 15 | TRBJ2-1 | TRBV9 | CASSAAGTGNSEQFF | TGTGCCAGCAGCGCAGCCGGGACAGGGAACAGTGAGCAGTTCTTC
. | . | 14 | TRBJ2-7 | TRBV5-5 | CASSLGLLGLEQYF | TGTGCCAGCAGCCTGGGACTTCTAGGCCTCGAGCAGTACTTC
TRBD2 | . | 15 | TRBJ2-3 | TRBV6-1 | CASMRTSGGADTQYF | TGTGCCAGCATGAGGACTAGCGGGGGGGCAGATACGCAGTATTTT
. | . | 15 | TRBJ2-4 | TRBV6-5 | CASSYSTATGNIQYF | TGTGCCAGCAGTTACTCGACAGCAACAGGAAACATTCAGTACTTC
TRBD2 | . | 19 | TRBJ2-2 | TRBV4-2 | CASSQLDLWLAGAGGELFF | TGTGCCAGCAGCCAACTTGATCTCTGGCTAGCGGGAGCGGGCGGGGAGCTGTTTTTT
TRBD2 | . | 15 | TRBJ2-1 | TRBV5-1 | CASSLKPSGTDEQFF | TGCGCCAGCAGCTTGAAGCCTAGCGGGACGGATGAGCAGTTCTTC
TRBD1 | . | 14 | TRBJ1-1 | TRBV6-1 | CASSATGQNTEAFF | TGTGCCAGCAGTGCGACAGGGCAGAACACTGAAGCTTTCTTT
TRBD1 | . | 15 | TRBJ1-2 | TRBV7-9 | CASSHYRGANYGYTF | TGTGCCAGCAGCCATTACAGGGGAGCTAACTATGGCTACACCTTC
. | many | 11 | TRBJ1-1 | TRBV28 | CASSLPGSRDF | TGTGCCAGCAGTTTACCCGGGTCGAGAGACTTT
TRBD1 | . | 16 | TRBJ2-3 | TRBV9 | CASSVRDRGFADTQYF | TGTGCCAGCAGCGTCCGGGACAGGGGTTTCGCAGATACGCAGTATTTT
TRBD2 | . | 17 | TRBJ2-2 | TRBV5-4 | CASSLVAGGPGTGELFF | TGTGCCAGCAGCTTGGTAGCGGGGGGGCCCGGCACCGGGGAGCTGTTTTTT
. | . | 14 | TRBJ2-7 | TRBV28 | CASSLKGSSYEQYF | TGTGCCAGCAGTTTGAAGGGGTCATCCTACGAGCAGTACTTC
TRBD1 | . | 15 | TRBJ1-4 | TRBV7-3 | CASSLTDRQGEKLFF | TGTGCCAGCAGCTTAACGGACAGGCAAGGAGAAAAACTGTTTTTT
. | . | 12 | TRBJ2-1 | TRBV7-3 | CASSPLSGEQFF | TGTGCCAGCAGCCCCCTGTCCGGTGAGCAGTTCTTC
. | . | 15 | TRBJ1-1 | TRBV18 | CASSPPARSGTEAFF | TGTGCCAGCTCACCACCGGCTCGGTCGGGCACTGAAGCTTTCTTT
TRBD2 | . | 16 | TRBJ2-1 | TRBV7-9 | CASSPFGLAGRDEQFF | TGTGCCAGCAGCCCCTTCGGACTAGCGGGAAGGGATGAGCAGTTCTTC
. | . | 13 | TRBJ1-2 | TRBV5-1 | CASSAEGDYGYTF | TGCGCCAGCAGCGCCGAAGGGGACTATGGCTACACCTTC
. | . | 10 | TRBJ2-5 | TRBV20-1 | CSASEETQYF | TGCAGTGCTAGTGAGGAGACCCAGTACTTC
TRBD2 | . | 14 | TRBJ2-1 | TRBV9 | CASRSGGENNEQFF | TGTGCCTCGAGAAGCGGGGGGGAAAACAATGAGCAGTTCTTC
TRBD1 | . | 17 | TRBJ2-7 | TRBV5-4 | CASSLAVTGGPDYEQYF | TGTGCCAGCAGCTTGGCCGTGACAGGGGGTCCAGACTACGAGCAGTACTTC
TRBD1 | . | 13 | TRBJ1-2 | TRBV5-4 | CASSFQGADGYTF | TGTGCCAGCAGCTTCCAGGGGGCAGATGGCTACACCTTC
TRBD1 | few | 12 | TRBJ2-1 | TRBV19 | CASGDSYNEQFF | TGTGCCAGTGGGGACAGCTACAATGAGCAGTTCTTC
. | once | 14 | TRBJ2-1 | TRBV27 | CASRRQGANNEQFF | TGTGCCAGCCGACGGCAGGGCGCTAACAATGAGCAGTTCTTC
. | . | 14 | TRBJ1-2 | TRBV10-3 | CAISGAGSGYGYTF | TGTGCCATCAGTGGGGCTGGGAGTGGCTATGGCTACACCTTC
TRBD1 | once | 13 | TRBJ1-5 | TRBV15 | CATTRQGLGPQHF | TGTGCCACCACCCGACAGGGACTGGGGCCCCAGCATTTT
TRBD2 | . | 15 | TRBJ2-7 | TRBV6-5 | CASSYSLGRVNEQYF | TGTGCCAGCAGTTACTCGTTAGGGAGGGTGAACGAGCAGTACTTC
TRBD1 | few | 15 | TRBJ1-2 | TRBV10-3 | CAISRRDRGSYGYTF | TGTGCCATCAGTCGCCGGGACAGGGGATCCTATGGCTACACCTTC
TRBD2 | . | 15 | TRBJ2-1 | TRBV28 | CASSLGAGPYNEQFF | TGTGCCAGCAGTTTGGGAGCGGGACCCTACAATGAGCAGTTCTTC
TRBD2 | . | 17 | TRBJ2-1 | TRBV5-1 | CASRPGLAGVNYNEQFF | TGCGCCAGCAGGCCGGGACTAGCGGGAGTAAACTACAATGAGCAGTTCTTC
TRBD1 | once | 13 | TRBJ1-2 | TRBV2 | CASSGQGSYGYTF | TGTGCCAGCAGCGGACAGGGATCCTATGGCTACACCTTC
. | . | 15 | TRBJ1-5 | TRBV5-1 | CASSLGPIGNQPQHF | TGCGCCAGCAGCTTGGGTCCTATAGGCAATCAGCCCCAGCATTTT